The 32 T cell receptor beta chains below come from one sample, sequenced in a study of cytomegalovirus exposure and HLA in healthy donors. PCR employed 60 Vbeta and 13 Jbeta primers. Some clones are missing from TCRdb's copy, which holds only in-frame ones; the method was immunoSEQ multiplex PCR. The sample has over 150,000 clones; approximately 81% are singletons. Sequences were obtained from PBMCs. The receptors here all came from a boy aged 2 to 10 in good health and CMV-seronegative.

The rearrangement uses TRBV28 and TRBJ2-1; 8 positions agree with TRBD2. Germline V gene sequence: CDR1 MDHEN, CDR2 SYDVKM. The CDR3 is 16 amino acids. The trim removed 1 base at V and 15 bases at J, leaving 17 bases unmatched. The CDR3 protein is CASSLSVLAEMDLLFF. CDR3 sequence (DNA): TGTGCCAGCAGTTTATCGGTACTAGCGGAAATGGACCTGCTGTTCTTC.

V and J are TRBV11-2 and TRBJ2-1, with D perhaps TRBD1 (5 bases). This CDR3 contains 15 residues. CDR1 is SGHAT, CDR2 FQNNGV, per germline. V gave up 1 base and J gave up 0 bases, with 7 bases separating them. The chain's CDR3 is CASSLGQISYNEQFF. In DNA, the CDR3 is TGTGCCAGCAGCTTAGGACAGATCTCCTACAATGAGCAGTTCTTC.

The V and J genes are TRBV14 and TRBJ2-7; tentatively, D is TRBD1 (6 bases). V dropped 1 base and J dropped 3 bases, with 13 bases sitting between them. From germline, CDR1 is SGHDN and CDR2 FVKESK. CDR3 size: 15 residues. The CDR3 sequence is CASSQVRGRSYEQYF. The CDR3 DNA reads as TGTGCCAGCAGCCAAGTCAGGGGCAGGAGCTACGAGCAGTACTTC.

The chain has TRBV11-1 and TRBJ2-5; possible D gene TRBD2, 6 bases. The CDR3 spans 14 residues. Germline CDR1 reads SGHAT; CDR2 reads FQDESV (reference sequence). V shed 1 base and J shed 9 bases, with 15 bases lying between them. This CDR3 reads CASSLDYGGSAQYF. As DNA, the CDR3 is TGTGCCAGCAGCTTAGATTACGGGGGATCGGCCCAGTACTTC. The variable domain in full, completed from reference TRBV11-1 and TRBJ2-5, reads EAEVAQSPRYKITEKSQAVAFWCDPISGHATLYWYRQILGQGPELLVQFQDESVVDDSQLPKDRFSAERLKGVDSTLKIQPAELGDSAMYLCASSLDYGGSAQYFGPGTRLLVL.

The table lists this clone with a count of one. This chain uses TRBV18 with TRBJ1-3, with D hard to call. Deletions cut 2 bases from V and 2 bases from J, with 22 bases between. Germline V CDR1 and CDR2: KGHSH, LQKENI. The CDR3 runs to 19 residues. CDR3 protein: CASSPTSSYSSFAGNTIYF. CDR3 nucleotides: TGTGCCAGCTCACCAACGTCCTCTTACAGTTCCTTCGCTGGAAACACCATATATTTT.

The chain links TRBV7-2 to TRBJ2-7; possible D gene TRBD1, 5 bases. CDR1 and CDR2 from the germline V gene are SGHTA and FQGNSA. The CDR3 contains 16 residues. Trimming took off 1 base at V and 2 bases at J, with 15 bases between the two ends. CDR3 coding DNA: TGTGCCAGCAGCTTAGGTATTTCGGACACTACCTACGAGCAGTACTTC. Protein sequence: CASSLGISDTTYEQYF.

The rearrangement uses TRBV27 and TRBJ1-4; 7 nucleotides match TRBD1. Trimming removed 2 bases from V and 9 bases from J; junction bases left unmatched: 6. CDR3 size: 14 residues. The germline gives CDR1 MNHEY, CDR2 SMNVEV (reference sequence). The CDR3 region is CASSLNWDSQKLFF. The CDR3 region has the DNA TGTGCCAGCAGTTTAAACTGGGACAGCCAAAAACTGTTTTTT. Based on the CDR3 plus reference TRBV27 and TRBJ1-4, the full variable domain is EAQVTQNPRYLITVTGKKLTVTCSQNMNHEYMSWYRQDPGLGLRQIYYSMNVEVTDKGDVPEGYKVSRKEKRNFPLILESPSPNQTSLYFCASSLNWDSQKLFFGSGTQLSVL.

The chain has TRBV28 and TRBJ2-7; 11 nucleotides agree with TRBD2. The trim removed 10 bases at V and 6 bases at J, leaving 11 bases unmatched. The germline gives CDR1 MDHEN, CDR2 SYDVKM. The CDR3 covers 14 residues. The CDR3 sequence is CATKTPTSGSEQYF. CDR3 in DNA: TGTGCCACCAAAACCCCCACTAGCGGGAGCGAGCAGTACTTC. The variable domain in full, with the rest retrieved from reference TRBV28 and TRBJ2-7, is DVKVTQSSRYLVKRTGEKVFLECVQDMDHENMFWYRQDPGLGLRLIYFSYDVKMKEKGDIPEGYSVSREKKERFSLILESASTNQTSMYLCATKTPTSGSEQYFGPGTRLTVT.

This chain joins TRBV9 and TRBJ2-2; 9 bases are shared with TRBD1. Per the germline V gene, CDR1 is SGDLS and CDR2 is YYNGEE. Losses at the gene ends were 3 bases for V and 1 base for J; bases not matched to a gene: 4. The CDR3 is made up of 16 amino acids. The CDR3 here is CASSAYRGLNTGELFF. CDR3 coding DNA: TGTGCCAGCAGCGCTTACAGGGGGCTGAACACCGGGGAGCTGTTTTTT.

V gene TRBV7-9 combines with J gene TRBJ2-7, with a possible D match to TRBD2 (6 bases). Per germline, CDR1 SEHNR and CDR2 FQNEAQ (reference sequence). The CDR3 is 15 residues long. Trimming removed 3 bases from V and 3 bases from J, with 15 bases in between. The DNA of the CDR3 is TGTGCCAGCAGCTTCCAAGAGGGAGGAATCTACGAGCAGTACTTC. This codes for CASSFQEGGIYEQYF.

This chain joins TRBV12-5 and TRBJ1-5; D ambiguous. The germline V gene has CDR1 LGHNT and CDR2 FRNRAP. Trimming stripped 5 bases from V and 4 bases from J, with 3 bases between. CDR3 size: 11 residues. The CDR3 nucleotides are TGTGCTAGTGGTCCAAATCAGCCCCAGCATTTT. This encodes CASGPNQPQHF. Looking up the rest from reference TRBV12-5 and TRBJ1-5 gives the full variable domain: DARVTQTPRHKVTEMGQEVTMRCQPILGHNTVFWYRQTMMQGLELLAYFRNRAPLDDSGMPKDRFSAEMPDATLATLKIQPSEPRDSAVYFCASGPNQPQHFGDGTRLSIL.

The chain recombines TRBV2 with TRBJ2-1; D unresolved. V lost 0 bases to trimming and J lost 4 bases, with 13 bases between them. From germline, CDR1 is SNHLY and CDR2 FYNNEI. This CDR3 comprises 16 residues. The CDR3 DNA sequence: TGTGCCAGCAGTGAAGCTGACCGAGACTTTTACAATGAGCAGTTCTTC. Protein sequence: CASSEADRDFYNEQFF.

CDR3 bases: TGTGCCAGCAGCGGGAGGCCCCATAATCAGCCCCAGCATTTT. Its protein product is CASSGRPHNQPQHF. The chain links TRBV6-5 to TRBJ1-5; D gene unclear. Germline loops: CDR1 MNHEY, CDR2 SVGAGI. The CDR3 is made up of 14 amino acids. V was cut by 6 bases and J by 4 bases, with 13 bases left in between.

This chain links TRBV5-1 with TRBJ2-7, with 10 bases matching TRBD2. Trimming cost V 4 bases and J 0 bases; bases outside gene matches: 4. The germline CDR1 and CDR2 sequences are SGHRS and YFSETQ. The CDR3 covers 15 residues. The CDR3 nucleotides are TGCGCCAGCAGCCTATCTAGCGGGAGCTCCTACGAGCAGTACTTC. It translates to CASSLSSGSSYEQYF.

The chain joins TRBV15 to TRBJ2-7, with 9 bases lining up with TRBD2. Unmatched junction bases numbered 7, after V lost 4 bases and J lost 6 bases. CDR1 is LNHNV and CDR2 is YYDKDF in the germline V gene (reference sequence). The CDR3 has 14 residues. CDR3 residues: CATSTRTSDPEQYF. CDR3 in DNA: TGTGCCACCAGCACAAGGACTAGCGACCCCGAGCAGTACTTC.

This rearrangement joins TRBV11-2 to TRBJ2-5; unclear D gene. Deletions cut 1 base from V and 2 bases from J, with 8 bases between. In germline, CDR1 is SGHAT, CDR2 FQNNGV. The CDR3 length is 14 residues. CDR3 loop: CASSLVAPQETQYF. For the CDR3, the DNA is TGTGCCAGCAGCTTAGTGGCTCCTCAAGAGACCCAGTACTTC.

The chain recombines TRBV14 with TRBJ1-2; D is perhaps TRBD1 (5 bases). V was cut by 4 bases and J by 0 bases, with 15 bases left in between. The CDR3 runs 16 residues. Germline V gene sequence: CDR1 SGHDN, CDR2 FVKESK. In DNA form, the CDR3 reads TGTGCCAGCAGCCTCGCACAGGAAGCAACTAACTATGGCTACACCTTC. This translates into CASSLAQEATNYGYTF.

The chain combines TRBV9 with TRBJ2-2; D unresolved. This CDR3 contains 12 residues. V was cut by 4 bases and J by 5 bases, with 6 bases left in between. CDR1 is SGDLS and CDR2 is YYNGEE in the germline V gene. The CDR3 DNA reads TGTGCCAGCAGCCCTTATACCGGGGAGCTGTTTTTT. Encoded protein: CASSPYTGELFF.

The chain combines TRBV9 with TRBJ2-7, with 8 bases lining up with TRBD2. Germline V gene data show CDR1 as SGDLS and CDR2 as YYNGEE. After removal of 4 bases from V and 4 bases from J, the junction contained 13 bases not matched to a gene. The CDR3 extends over 16 amino acids. The chain's CDR3 is CASSPSGGRPPYEQYF. The CDR3 DNA is TGTGCCAGCAGCCCATCGGGGGGGAGGCCGCCGTACGAGCAGTACTTC.

This clone was recorded only once. The chain employs TRBV7-9 and TRBJ1-1, with D maybe TRBD1 (5 bases). V dropped 1 base and J dropped 1 base, with 10 bases sitting between them. Germline V lookup: CDR1 SEHNR, CDR2 FQNEAQ (reference sequence). This CDR3 has 15 residues. CDR3 DNA sequence: TGTGCCAGCAGCTTAGTCGGCAGGGCGAACACTGAAGCTTTCTTT. This translates into CASSLVGRANTEAFF.

The count of this clone is one. The chain joins TRBV6-1 to TRBJ1-5, with TRBD1 identical over 8 bases. V trimming: 1 base; J trimming: 4 bases; junction bases outside the gene matches: 3. This CDR3 contains 15 residues. Germline values: CDR1 MNHNS, CDR2 SASEGT. CDR3 in amino acids: CASSEGWTGNQPQHF. The CDR3 region has the DNA TGTGCCAGCAGTGAAGGGTGGACAGGGAATCAGCCCCAGCATTTT.

The chain uses TRBV13 and TRBJ2-1; 7 nucleotides align to TRBD2. In germline, CDR1 is PRHDT, CDR2 FYEKMQ (reference sequence). The V and J ends lost 5 bases and 2 bases, in that order; junction bases with no gene match: 3. CDR3 length: 14 amino acids. The CDR3 region has the DNA TGTGCCAGCAGCCCGGGGGGTCCCTACAATGAGCAGTTCTTC. Protein sequence: CASSPGGPYNEQFF.

The rearrangement uses TRBV5-1 and TRBJ1-1; D ambiguous. Germline values: CDR1 SGHRS, CDR2 YFSETQ. CDR3 length: 12 amino acids. Trimming pared 4 bases from V and 4 bases from J, leaving 8 bases between. CDR3 sequence (DNA): TGCGCCAGCAGCCGCGGGTTCACTGAAGCTTTCTTT. Protein product: CASSRGFTEAFF.

The chain recombines TRBV6-1 with TRBJ2-3, with 10 nucleotides matching TRBD2. Germline V gene lookup returns CDR1 MNHNS and CDR2 SASEGT. This CDR3 has 16 amino acids. Trimming at V came to 1 base and at J to 2 bases, leaving 3 bases not matched to a gene. As DNA, the CDR3 is TGTGCCAGCAGTGAAGGACTAGCGGGTATCACAGATACGCAGTATTTT. Amino acid sequence: CASSEGLAGITDTQYF.

V usage is TRBV5-1 and J usage is TRBJ2-2; tentative D call: TRBD2 (6 bases). Between the trimmed V and J ends, which lost 4 bases and 0 bases, there was a span of 16 bases. The CDR3 sequence is 17 residues long. The germline gives CDR1 SGHRS, CDR2 YFSETQ. CDR3 protein: CASSGGSGTSNTGELFF. The CDR3 DNA reads as TGCGCCAGCAGCGGCGGCTCCGGGACTTCGAACACCGGGGAGCTGTTTTTT.

This chain connects TRBV25-1 to TRBJ1-5; 8 bases map to TRBD1. V shed 4 bases and J 1 base; nucleotides not matched to a gene: 0. Germline V CDR1 and CDR2: MGHDK, SYGVNS. CDR3 length: 14 amino acids. CDR3 nucleotides: TGTGCCAGCAGTGGGACAGGGAGCAATCAGCCCCAGCATTTT. Its translation: CASSGTGSNQPQHF.

The V gene is TRBV18, the J gene TRBJ2-3; the match to TRBD1 covers 8 bases. Germline V gene data show CDR1 as KGHSH and CDR2 as LQKENI. V lost 2 bases, J lost 5 bases, and 6 bases stayed unmatched. This CDR3 has 15 residues. The CDR3 here is CASSPAGQGQDTQYF. In DNA form, the CDR3 reads TGTGCCAGCTCACCAGCCGGACAGGGACAAGATACGCAGTATTTT.

The chain joins TRBV9 to TRBJ2-1; the D gene is possibly TRBD1 (6 bases). The V and J ends lost 0 bases and 0 bases respectively, with 13 bases between them. Germline V gene sequence: CDR1 SGDLS, CDR2 YYNGEE. The CDR3 contains 17 residues. Written as DNA, the CDR3 is TGTGCCAGCAGCGTAGAGATAACAGGGTCCTCCTACAATGAGCAGTTCTTC. This gives the protein CASSVEITGSSYNEQFF.

In this sample, this clone turned up a few times. In DNA form, the CDR3 reads TGTGCCAGCAGTTTGACCCAAGGGGACACTGAAGCTTTCTTT. Encoded protein: CASSLTQGDTEAFF. The chain couples TRBV28 to TRBJ1-1, with a possible D match to TRBD1 (5 bases). This CDR3 has 14 amino acids. The V gene's germline CDR1 is MDHEN and CDR2 SYDVKM. Between the trimmed V and J ends, which lost 3 bases and 3 bases, there was a span of 11 bases.

CDR3 in amino acids: CASSLDTGGGQPQHF. CDR3 nucleotides: TGTGCCAGCAGCTTAGATACAGGGGGGGGACAGCCCCAGCATTTT. The gene calls are TRBV7-6 and TRBJ1-5; 8 bases agree with TRBD1. Trimming at V came to 1 base and at J to 7 bases, leaving 6 bases not matched to a gene. The CDR3 runs to 15 residues. Germline V gene data show CDR1 as SGHVS and CDR2 as FNYEAQ.

V gene TRBV25-1 combines with J gene TRBJ1-3; no firm D call. Trimming took off 1 base at V and 5 bases at J, with 9 bases between the two ends. The CDR3 contains 14 residues. Germline CDR1 MGHDK, CDR2 SYGVNS. The CDR3 nucleotides are TGTGCCAGCAGTGAATCCCCCGCTAGAAACACCATATATTTT. Amino acids: CASSESPARNTIYF. Complete variable domain (other parts from reference TRBV25-1 and TRBJ1-3): EADIYQTPRYLVIGTGKKITLECSQTMGHDKMYWYQQDPGMELHLIHYSYGVNSTEKGDLSSESTVSRIRTEHFPLTLESARPSHTSQYLCASSESPARNTIYFGEGSWLTVV.

The V and J genes are TRBV9 and TRBJ2-7, with D possibly TRBD1 on 5 matching bases. Trimming stripped 0 bases from V and 3 bases from J, with 13 bases between. Germline-derived CDR1 and CDR2 are SGDLS and YYNGEE. There are 15 residues in the CDR3. The CDR3: CASSVGKQVLYEQYF. The DNA of the CDR3 is TGTGCCAGCAGCGTAGGGAAACAGGTCCTCTACGAGCAGTACTTC.